This T cell receptor beta chain was sequenced in a study of T cell changes during pregnancy in multiple sclerosis. Produced via immunoSEQ multiplex PCR; TCRdb's table is partial and in-frame only. The sample has tens of thousands of clones, 88% seen once. Deletions cut 0 bases from V and 0 bases from J, with 13 bases between. CDR1 and CDR2 from the germline V gene are LNHNV and YYDKDF (reference sequence). CDR3 length equals 17 residues. This clonotype was obtained from a female donor with multiple sclerosis, enrolled in a pregnancy study. The chain recombines TRBV15 with TRBJ2-3; the D gene is possibly TRBD2 (6 bases). The source was CD8+ T cells from peripheral blood mononuclear cells, collected in the third trimester of pregnancy. The CDR3 DNA reads TGTGCCACCAGCAGAGATATTTCAGGGACTAGCACAGATACGCAGTATTTT. Its translation is CATSRDISGTSTDTQYF.